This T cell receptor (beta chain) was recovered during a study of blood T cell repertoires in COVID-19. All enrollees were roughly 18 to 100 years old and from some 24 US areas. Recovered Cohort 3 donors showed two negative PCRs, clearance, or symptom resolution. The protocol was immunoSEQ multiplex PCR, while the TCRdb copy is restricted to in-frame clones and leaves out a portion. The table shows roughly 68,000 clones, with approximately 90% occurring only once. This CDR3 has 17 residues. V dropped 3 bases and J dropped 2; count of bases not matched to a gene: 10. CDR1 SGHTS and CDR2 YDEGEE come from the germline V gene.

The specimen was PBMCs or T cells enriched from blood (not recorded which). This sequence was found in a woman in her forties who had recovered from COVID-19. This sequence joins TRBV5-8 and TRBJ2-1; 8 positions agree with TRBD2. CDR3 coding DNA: TGTGCCAGCAGCTCCACCGCGAGCGGGGGCCCCTACAATGAGCAGTTCTTC. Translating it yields CASSSTASGGPYNEQFF.